A single sample is the source of the 3 T cell receptor beta chains below, sequenced in a study of memory CD4+ T cells and cytomegalovirus serostatus. Single viable CD3+CD4+CD8-CD45RO+ cells were sorted as the memory CD4+ T cells. TCRdb's table, derived via immunoSEQ multiplex PCR, lists solely in-frame clones and lacks some. The sample lists 40,000 to 45,000 clones, 76% seen once, with less than 2.5% in the top ten. Sequencing was done on a sample of memory CD4+ T cells from blood. These receptors were collected from an adult in good health and CMV-seronegative.

The CDR3 loop is CASSEVTGNTIYF. DNA for the CDR3: TGTGCCAGCAGTGAGGTTACTGGAAACACCATATATTTT. The V gene is TRBV6-1, the J gene TRBJ1-3; D gene uncertain. Germline V gene data show CDR1 as MNHNS and CDR2 as SASEGT. V gave up 3 bases and J gave up 2 bases, with 5 bases separating them. This CDR3 has 13 amino acids.

The genes are TRBV11-1 and TRBJ2-5, with D unclear. The length of the CDR3 is 13 residues. V lost 1 base to trimming and J lost 5 bases, with 8 bases between them. CDR1 is SGHAT, CDR2 FQDESV, per germline (reference sequence). The chain's CDR3 is CASSLGTGETQYF. In DNA form, the CDR3 reads TGTGCCAGCAGCTTAGGGACCGGGGAGACCCAGTACTTC.

The gene calls are TRBV5-1 and TRBJ1-1, with D unclear. This CDR3 has 15 amino acids. Germline-derived CDR1 and CDR2 are SGHRS and YFSETQ. The V end lost 3 bases, the J end lost 0 bases, and 12 bases lay between the germline ends. CDR3 in amino acids: CASSSGRSMNTEAFF. The CDR3 DNA reads as TGCGCCAGCAGCTCTGGGCGGTCCATGAACACTGAAGCTTTCTTT.